These T cell receptor beta chains were read from a single sample in a study of cytomegalovirus exposure and HLA in healthy donors. Assay used: immunoSEQ multiplex PCR; TCRdb lists only in-frame clones, some missing. The sample lists about 160,000 clones; 60% to 70% were seen once. The sample comprised PBMCs. These receptors were taken from a woman in her sixties in good health and CMV-seropositive. Both conserved end residues are part of each CDR3.

V,J,CDR3
TRBV4-1,TRBJ1-2,CASSPDRDYGYTF
TRBV30,TRBJ2-7,CAWSPGTGDYEQYF
TRBV28,TRBJ1-1,CASSLSSREAFF
TRBV5-1,TRBJ1-1,CASSFRTGENTEAFF
TRBV6-1,TRBJ2-1,CASTWTSGSPGEQFF
TRBV2,TRBJ1-5,CASSPETGANQPQHF
TRBV11-2,TRBJ2-1,CASSLWSGSKNEQFF
TRBV5-1,TRBJ2-3,CASSLEGRDSADTQYF
TRBV28,TRBJ2-7,CASSALGGGAYEQYF
TRBV7-2,TRBJ2-1,CASSLGGEQFF
TRBV28,TRBJ2-7,CASSKGQGAPSAGGAYEQYF
TRBV5-6,TRBJ2-7,CASSLGQVYEQYF
TRBV2,TRBJ2-1,CASSEGTSGIEQFF
TRBV5-4,TRBJ2-5,CASSESGSGGTQYF
TRBV7-3,TRBJ2-2,CASSRLAGANPGELFF
TRBV7-2,TRBJ2-5,CASSPGLAGFQETQYF
TRBV28,TRBJ1-4,CASSPLRGEDEKLFF
TRBV21-1,TRBJ1-2,CASTDRDPNYGYTF
TRBV4-1,TRBJ2-2,CASSQGLAGANTGELFF
TRBV30,TRBJ2-1,CAWSVGQYNEQFF
TRBV7-9,TRBJ2-7,CASSSPGLGSYEQYF
TRBV7-2,TRBJ2-3,CASSLHSGAGTDTQYF